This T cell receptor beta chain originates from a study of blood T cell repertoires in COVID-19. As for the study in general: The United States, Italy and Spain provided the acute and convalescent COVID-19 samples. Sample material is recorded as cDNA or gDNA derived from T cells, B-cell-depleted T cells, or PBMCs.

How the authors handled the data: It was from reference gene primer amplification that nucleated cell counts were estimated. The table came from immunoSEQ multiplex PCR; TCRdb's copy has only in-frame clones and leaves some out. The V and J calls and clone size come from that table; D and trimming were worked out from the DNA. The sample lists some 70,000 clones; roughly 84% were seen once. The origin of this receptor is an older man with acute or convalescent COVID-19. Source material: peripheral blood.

This CDR3 reads CASSLGQLYQETQYF. The CDR3 coding sequence is TGCGCCAGCAGCTTGGGTCAATTGTACCAAGAGACCCAGTACTTC. This sequence joins TRBV5-1 and TRBJ2-5; D remains unclear. Germline V gene lookup returns CDR1 SGHRS and CDR2 YFSETQ. The CDR3 extends over 15 amino acids. V lost 0 bases to trimming and J lost 0 bases, with 9 bases between them.